This T cell receptor beta chain emerged from a study of cytomegalovirus exposure and HLA in healthy donors (dated by TCRdb to the late 2010s). Study-wide context: An earlier analysis of some 620 of the donors reported about 260 Gb of sequence data and around 110 million unique TCR beta sequences obtained from roughly 170 million T cells. The later analysis used no new phenotypic data to find candidate immune exposures, relying instead on TCR beta sequences and their occurrence across donors. In a later analysis, previously published TCR beta repertoires from hundreds of donors were re-analyzed and high-resolution HLA genotyping was added so that TCR occurrence patterns could be studied. Donor age, sex, ethnicity and CMV serostatus were compiled together with the repertoire data. Roughly five DR-DQ haplotypes were handled as single units for association and clustering, since linkage in the cohort was strong. In addition to the first cohort of 666 subjects, a separate validation cohort of 100 to 150 different subjects was used. The aim of the study was to test whether cataloging public T cell receptors could identify signatures of past pathogen exposure. A later genetic analysis used genome-wide SNP genotypes for about three fifths of the 666 donors, treating that subset as a discovery cohort. Using immunosequencing, the study profiled T cell repertoires from 640 or so subjects and related those repertoires to cytomegalovirus serostatus. HLA typing included class I and class II loci at four-digit resolution. About 280 gigabases of sequencing data and around 80 million unique TCR sequences made up an early release that covered over 550 HLA-typed donors. The genetic ancestry cluster associated with self-reported Caucasian donors included 80% to 90% of the 398 genotyped donors. An earlier analysis of approximately 500 of the donors applied high-throughput TCR beta sequencing to assess whether each TCR beta V gene segment acted as functional or pseudogenic. Every discovery cohort repertoire had been produced on one sequencing platform. To predict cytomegalovirus infection status, the study brought together high-throughput TCR immunosequencing, statistical association of individual TCRs with disease status, and machine learning. The number of donors typed differed by locus, with roughly 620-630 for A, B, C, DRB1 and DQB1, roughly 520 for DQA1, 600 to 610 for DPA1, and 450 to 480 for DPB1. Among about 400 genotyped donors of the cohort, an average of roughly 230,000 unique TCR beta nucleotide sequences was sequenced per donor, of which 15% to 20% were non-productive. The paper's findings and limits, for the study overall: Compared with equally common non-associated chains, HLA-associated TCR beta chains in a later analysis were more clonally expanded and had lower generation probabilities. A later genetic analysis associated a missense DCLRE1C variant with V-gene and J-gene trimming of TCR beta chains, and an independent cohort replicated the association. Correlated functional status among segregating V segments might be attributable to linkage disequilibrium, but an unknown experimental factor could not be ruled out. The study listed 150 to 200 TCR beta chains as associated with cytomegalovirus. Because counts were too low, 15 or so rarely observed V segments, including chromosome 9 orphons, were excluded from the earlier analysis of 500 to 700 of the donors. Because the 87-base-pair reads could not distinguish some IMGT-functional V segments, including TRBV6-2 and TRBV6-3, those segments were excluded. The cohort was sequenced for TCR beta chains only, and without alpha or paired-chain data the features that could be detected were limited. A cluster of highly shared sequence variants was judged likely to be a technical artifact of the sequencing pipeline. In vitro tests confirmed that a few of the cytomegalovirus-associated TCR beta chains recognize cytomegalovirus antigens. The presence/absence analyses assumed that sequencing depth was roughly uniform across donors, and that assumption may not be true. In an earlier analysis of around 600 of the donors, most TCR beta V segments appeared in productive rearrangements about 90% or about 30% of the time, broadly matching IMGT annotations. Most TCR sequences were observed very rarely across donors, whereas some public TCRs were present in many individuals. Because some donors lacked HLA typing at each locus, the association tests relied only on the typed subset. A further reported finding was that TCR beta sequences accurately predicted the HLA-A and HLA-B alleles for most subjects in the first cohort. Immune exposure information for the cohort was limited to CMV serostatus. In a later analysis, most CMV-associated TCR beta chains were found to appear HLA-restricted, with HLA associations seemingly driven largely by CMV exposure. It was suggested by the authors that the approach could potentially be generalized to other disease states and immunological phenotypes. When HLA alleles, especially DR and DQ, strongly co-occurred, attributing TCR associations to individual alleles was difficult. At a false discovery rate of 0.05, a later analysis linked 15,000 to 20,000 TCR beta sequences to specific HLA alleles. Compared with the 666-donor mean, donors in an Asian-associated ancestry cluster had fewer N-insertions in productive TCRs, according to a later genetic analysis. The classifier was reported to diagnose cytomegalovirus status with high specificity and sensitivity in both the original cohort and the validation cohort. According to a later analysis, TCR association rates differed among HLA loci, with DRB1 alleles showing the most associated TCRs and HLA-C alleles showing the fewest. A later analysis reported that several top co-occurrence clusters appeared linked to parvovirus B19, influenza, CMV and Epstein-Barr virus.

The trim is 3 bases for V and 7 bases for J, with a gap of 19 bases between the germline ends. Reading from cysteine to phenylalanine, the CDR3 counts 16 amino acids. The CDR3 DNA has 48 bases and is translated from base 1. CDR1 and CDR2 are read off the germline V gene as SGHTA and FQGTGA. Remarks on this clone: The clone's antigen remains unknown. Base qualities were left out, and no much larger clone turns up one base away.

The cohort consisted of 600 to 700 healthy bone marrow donors. At the time of sampling, all cohort members were nominally healthy, though unrecorded immune exposures were likely present. The donor was CMV seronegative and was included in the group of about 350 seronegative cohort members. Each donor provided a peripheral blood sample, and peripheral blood mononuclear cells were used for TCR beta sequencing. Genomic DNA extraction from the blood cell samples was performed with the Qiagen DNeasy Blood Extraction Kit. Libraries were built with the immunoSEQ multiplex PCR assay. For the multiplex PCR, a mixture combining 60 forward primers for TCR Vbeta segments and 13 reverse primers for TCR Jbeta segments was used. A multiplex PCR assay on genomic DNA amplified the CDR3 region of rearranged TCR beta genes. The Illumina HiSeq System was used to sequence the amplified TCR beta libraries as 87-base-pair reads. Under the source paper's analysis protocol: A later analysis counted about 76 million unique TCR beta chains across the 690 or so repertoires, and approximately 11 million of these chains were shared by at least two donors. Raw reads were error-corrected and collapsed into unique sequences by a nearest-neighbor algorithm in which closely related sequences were merged to remove PCR and sequencing errors. Alignment of CDR3 sequences to IMGT reference sequences was used to assign V, D and J gene segments. For a sequence to be retained, a match of at least six nucleotides was required to both a V gene segment and a J gene segment. A rearrangement counted as productive if the CDR3 had no stop codons and remained in frame with V and J, and every other rearrangement counted as non-productive. Following IMGT convention, CDR3 was defined as the stretch from the second conserved V-encoded cysteine up to the conserved J-encoded phenylalanine. Sequences without an unambiguous match to a single V gene segment were excluded from the earlier analysis of 587 of the donors. In an earlier analysis of 500 to 750 of the donors, V segments were called functional above 56.7% productive rearrangements and were called segregating when the between-donor standard deviation exceeded 5%. To diagnose cytomegalovirus status from the catalog of TCR beta chain sequences, a statistical classification framework was built. V and J gene assignment, in a later analysis, came from comparing TCR nucleotide sequences with IMGT/GENE-DB human TR gene sequences. A later analysis assigned CDR3 sequences and most-parsimonious VDJ recombination scenarios with the TCRdist pipeline. In a later analysis, each TCR beta chain was defined by its CDR3 amino acid sequence together with its V-gene family, and reads without a unique V-gene family were excluded. A later analysis removed 500 to 650 highly shared, low-generation-probability nucleotide sequences to deal with suspected cross-contamination and a sequencing artifact. A later analysis calculated a clonal expansion index for each public chain from normalized within-repertoire ranks of inferred template counts. In a later analysis, generation probabilities were computed with a VDJ recombination model fitted to out-of-frame rearrangements, and the resulting probabilities were checked against IGoR. Hypergeometric tests were used in a later analysis to score TCR-TCR, TCR-HLA and TCR-CMV co-occurrence, with a repertoire-size bias correction applied to the TCR pairs. In a later analysis, false discovery rates were estimated by permuting HLA or CMV assignments 20 times. In a later analysis, co-occurring TCRs were grouped using DBSCAN, and TCRdist sequence similarity was added for clustering within HLA-allele-positive subsets. Repertoires with fewer than 30,000 or more than 120,000 public chains, plus five repertoires with anomalous nucleotide sharing, were excluded from co-occurrence clustering. TCRdb carries this immuneACCESS record with in-frame sequences only. Its versions omit some clonotypes, under half of them owing to an unresolved V gene in the studies checked, with the rest unexplained. V, J and clone size derive from that table, while D and trimming were established from the DNA sequence. In this sample the table shows 100,000 to 150,000 clones, 73% of which occur a single time. Of the sample, 4.1% falls within the top ten clones.

Sample: PBMCs. The chain joins TRBV7-3 to TRBJ2-1; a tentative D call is TRBD2 (5 bases match). The receptor comes from a woman in her thirties or forties in good health and CMV-seronegative. The CDR3 protein sequence reads: CASSLVTEVGRNEQFF. The DNA reads as follows: TGTGCCAGCAGCTTGGTCACGGAGGTGGGTAGGAATGAGCAGTTCTTC.